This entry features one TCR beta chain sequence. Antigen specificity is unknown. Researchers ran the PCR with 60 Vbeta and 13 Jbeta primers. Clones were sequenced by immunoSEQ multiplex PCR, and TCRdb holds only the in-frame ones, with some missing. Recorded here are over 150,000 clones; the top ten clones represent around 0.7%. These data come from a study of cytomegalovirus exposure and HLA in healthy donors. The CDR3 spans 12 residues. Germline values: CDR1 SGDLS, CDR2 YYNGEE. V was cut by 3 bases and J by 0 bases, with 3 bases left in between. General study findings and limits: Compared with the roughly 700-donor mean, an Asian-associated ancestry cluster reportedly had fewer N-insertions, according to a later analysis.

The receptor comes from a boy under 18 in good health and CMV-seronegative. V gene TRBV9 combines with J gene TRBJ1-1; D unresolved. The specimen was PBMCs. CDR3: CASSALNTEAFF. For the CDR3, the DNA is TGTGCCAGCAGCGCCTTGAACACTGAAGCTTTCTTT.